This T cell receptor (beta chain) comes out of a study of technical replicates of blood from a few donors. Clones were sequenced by immunoSEQ multiplex PCR, and TCRdb holds only the in-frame ones, with some missing. The sample yields approximately 81,000 clones, more than 90% seen once. J lost 1 base, V lost 1 base, and 6 bases had no gene match. The CDR3 spans 17 residues. Germline assignment: CDR1 SGHVS and CDR2 FQNEAQ. The sequence derives from a human donor in good health. The chain recombines TRBV7-8 with TRBJ2-1; 8 nucleotides line up with TRBD2. The sequenced sample consisted of T cells isolated from PBMCs. CDR3 loop: CASSLVASGRSYNEQFF. CDR3 in DNA: TGTGCCAGCAGCTTAGTGGCTAGCGGGCGATCCTACAATGAGCAGTTCTTC.